This entry features one T cell receptor (beta chain) sequence. The antigen is not known. TCRdb re-analysed the reads in MiXCR, keeping a single row per CDR3 protein. The sample has approximately 600,000 distinct CDR3 sequences, almost 40% seen once. This specimen belongs to a study of T cell repertoires in cytomegalovirus infection. Trimming took 8 bases from V and 1 from J; bases not matched to a gene: 13. There are 15 residues in the CDR3. Germline CDR1 SQVTM, CDR2 ANQGSEA. The sample here was cultured PBMCs, taken from culture after CMV antigen stimulation. This TCR was recovered from a human donor in good health (CMV status not recorded). Some clones in this sample may be carry-over from other donors' samples. The chain links TRBV29-1 to TRBJ1-2; 7 bases match TRBD1. In DNA form, the CDR3 reads TGCAGCATAGGAGACGGGACAGCCCTTAACTATGGCTACACCTTC. Its translation: CSIGDGTALNYGYTF.